Below, 5 T cell receptor beta chains from the same sample are listed, as sequenced in a study of cytomegalovirus exposure and HLA in healthy donors. Primers: 60 Vbeta forward and 13 Jbeta reverse. The data were produced by immunoSEQ multiplex PCR, yet TCRdb's version contains in-frame clones alone and is incomplete. The sample lists roughly 180,000 clones, 70% to 90% occurring once. Sequencing input: PBMCs. The receptors here all came from a woman aged 18-29 years in good health and CMV-seronegative.

This chain joins TRBV19 and TRBJ2-7; 9 nucleotides agree with TRBD1. Germline trimming cut 4 bases from V and 2 bases from J; bases unmatched to any gene: 9. This CDR3 has 16 amino acids. In germline, CDR1 is LNHDA, CDR2 SQIVND (reference sequence). The CDR3 region is CASSTGQGRFPYEQYF. CDR3 bases: TGTGCCAGTAGTACCGGACAGGGGCGCTTCCCCTACGAGCAGTACTTC.

This clone was seen a few times. The chain employs TRBV30 and TRBJ1-4, with TRBD1 matching over 8 bases. The CDR3 is made up of 15 amino acids. V shed 3 bases and J 7 bases; nucleotides not matched to a gene: 10. CDR1 GTSNPN and CDR2 SVGIG come from the germline V gene (reference sequence). The CDR3 spells CAWRVSGGASEKLFF. The CDR3 DNA is TGTGCCTGGAGGGTATCAGGGGGCGCGAGTGAAAAACTGTTTTTT. The complete variable domain, with remaining parts taken from reference TRBV30 and TRBJ1-4, reads SQTIHQWPATLVQPVGSPLSLECTVEGTSNPNLYWYRQAAGRGLQLLFYSVGIGQISSEVPQNLSASRPQDRQFILSSKKLLLSDSGFYLCAWRVSGGASEKLFFGSGTQLSVL.

V is TRBV28 and J is TRBJ1-4; 7 nucleotides line up with TRBD1. With V trimmed by 8 bases and J by 6 bases, 3 bases remained unmatched. The CDR3 extends over 12 amino acids. Germline CDR1 is MDHEN and CDR2 is SYDVKM. CDR3 coding DNA: TGTGCCAGCTCAGGGGGTGATGAAAAACTGTTTTTT. As protein: CASSGGDEKLFF.

This clone was detected only once. The V and J genes are TRBV30 and TRBJ1-4; D is unclear. Trimming removed 3 bases at V and 4 bases at J, with 6 bases between. The germline V gene encodes CDR1 GTSNPN and CDR2 SVGIG (reference sequence). This CDR3 has 12 residues. The CDR3 region has the DNA TGTGCCTGGAGCCAGAATAATGAAAAACTGTTTTTT. Its protein product is CAWSQNNEKLFF.

This chain uses TRBV4-1 with TRBJ2-1; D remains ambiguous. Germline CDR1 reads MGHRA; CDR2 reads YSYEKL. This CDR3 comprises 13 residues. Trimming left V 0 bases short and J 10 bases short, with 10 bases between. CDR3 in DNA: TGCGCCAGCAGCCAAGAAGTGAGCAGGGAGCAGTTCTTC. It is translated as CASSQEVSREQFF.